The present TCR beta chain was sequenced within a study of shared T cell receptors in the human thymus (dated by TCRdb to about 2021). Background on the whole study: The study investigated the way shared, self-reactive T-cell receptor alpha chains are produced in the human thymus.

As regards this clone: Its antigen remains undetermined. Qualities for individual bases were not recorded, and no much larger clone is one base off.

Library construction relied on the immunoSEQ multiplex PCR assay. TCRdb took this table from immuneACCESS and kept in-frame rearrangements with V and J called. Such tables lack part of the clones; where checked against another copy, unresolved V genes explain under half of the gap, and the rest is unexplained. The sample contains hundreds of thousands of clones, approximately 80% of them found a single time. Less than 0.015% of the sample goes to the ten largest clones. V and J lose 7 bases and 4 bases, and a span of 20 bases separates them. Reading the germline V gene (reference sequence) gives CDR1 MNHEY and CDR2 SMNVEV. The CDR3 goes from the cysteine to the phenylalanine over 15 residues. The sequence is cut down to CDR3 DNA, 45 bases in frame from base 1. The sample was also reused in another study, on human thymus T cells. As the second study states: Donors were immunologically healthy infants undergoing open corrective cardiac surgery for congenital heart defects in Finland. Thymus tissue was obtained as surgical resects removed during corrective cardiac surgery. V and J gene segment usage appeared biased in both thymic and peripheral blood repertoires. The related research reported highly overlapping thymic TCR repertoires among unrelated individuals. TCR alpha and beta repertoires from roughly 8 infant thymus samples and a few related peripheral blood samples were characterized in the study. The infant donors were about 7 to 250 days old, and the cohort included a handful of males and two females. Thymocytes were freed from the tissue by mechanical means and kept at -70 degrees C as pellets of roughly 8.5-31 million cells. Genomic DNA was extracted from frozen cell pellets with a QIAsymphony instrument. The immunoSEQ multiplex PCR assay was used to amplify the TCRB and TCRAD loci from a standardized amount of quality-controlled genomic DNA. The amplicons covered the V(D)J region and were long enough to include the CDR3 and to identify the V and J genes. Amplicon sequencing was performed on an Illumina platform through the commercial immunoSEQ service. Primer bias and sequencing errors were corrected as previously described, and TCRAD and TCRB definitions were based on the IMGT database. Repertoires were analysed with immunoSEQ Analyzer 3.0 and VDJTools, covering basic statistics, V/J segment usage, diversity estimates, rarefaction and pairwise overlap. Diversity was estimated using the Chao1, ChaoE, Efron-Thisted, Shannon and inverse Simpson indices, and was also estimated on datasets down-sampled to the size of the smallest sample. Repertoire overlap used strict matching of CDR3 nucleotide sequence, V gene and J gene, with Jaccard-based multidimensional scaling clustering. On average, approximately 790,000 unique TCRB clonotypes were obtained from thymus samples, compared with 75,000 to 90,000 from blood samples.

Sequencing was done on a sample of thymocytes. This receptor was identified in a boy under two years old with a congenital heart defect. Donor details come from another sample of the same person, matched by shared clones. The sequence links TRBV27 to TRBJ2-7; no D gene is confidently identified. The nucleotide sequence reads TGTGCCAGCAAGAATCTCCCCGACAAAACTTACGAGCAGTACTTC. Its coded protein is CASKNLPDKTYEQYF.